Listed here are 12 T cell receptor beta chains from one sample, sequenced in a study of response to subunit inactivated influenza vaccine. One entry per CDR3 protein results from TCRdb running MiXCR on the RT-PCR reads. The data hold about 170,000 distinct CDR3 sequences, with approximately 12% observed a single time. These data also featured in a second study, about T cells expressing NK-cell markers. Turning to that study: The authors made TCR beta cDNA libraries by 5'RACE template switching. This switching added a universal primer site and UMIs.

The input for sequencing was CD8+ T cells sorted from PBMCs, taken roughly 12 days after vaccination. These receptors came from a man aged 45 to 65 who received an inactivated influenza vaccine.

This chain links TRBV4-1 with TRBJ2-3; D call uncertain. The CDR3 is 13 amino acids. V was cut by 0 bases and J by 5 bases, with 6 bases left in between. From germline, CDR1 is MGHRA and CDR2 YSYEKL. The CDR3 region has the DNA TGCGCCAGCAGCCAAGATTATTTAGATACGCAGTATTTT. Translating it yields CASSQDYLDTQYF.

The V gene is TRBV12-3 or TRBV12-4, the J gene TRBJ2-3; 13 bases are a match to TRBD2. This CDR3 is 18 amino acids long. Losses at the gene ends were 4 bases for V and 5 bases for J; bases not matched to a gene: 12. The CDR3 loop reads CASSSHPTSGGRKDTQYF. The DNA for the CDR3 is TGTGCCAGCAGTTCCCACCCGACTAGCGGGGGGAGGAAAGATACGCAGTATTTT.

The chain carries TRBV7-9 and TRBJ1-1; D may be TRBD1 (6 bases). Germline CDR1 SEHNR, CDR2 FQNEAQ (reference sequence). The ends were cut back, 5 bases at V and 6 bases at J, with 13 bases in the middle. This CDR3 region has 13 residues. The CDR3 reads CASSTTGNPEAFF. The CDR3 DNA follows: TGTGCCAGCAGCACAACAGGGAATCCTGAAGCTTTCTTT.

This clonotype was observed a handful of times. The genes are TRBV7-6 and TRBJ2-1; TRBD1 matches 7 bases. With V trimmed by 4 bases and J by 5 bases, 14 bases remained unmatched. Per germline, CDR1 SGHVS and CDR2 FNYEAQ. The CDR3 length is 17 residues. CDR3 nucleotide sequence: TGTGCCAGCAGCTCCCGACAGGGCCCAACCCCCGACAATGAGCAGTTCTTC. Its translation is CASSSRQGPTPDNEQFF.

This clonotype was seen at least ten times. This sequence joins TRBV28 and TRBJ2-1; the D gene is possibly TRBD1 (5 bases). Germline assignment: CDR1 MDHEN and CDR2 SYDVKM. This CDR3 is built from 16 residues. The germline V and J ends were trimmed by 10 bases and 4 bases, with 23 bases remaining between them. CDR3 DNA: TGTGCCATCGCTTCTGTGGGGCGGCAGGAATACAATGAGCAGTTCTTC. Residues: CAIASVGRQEYNEQFF.

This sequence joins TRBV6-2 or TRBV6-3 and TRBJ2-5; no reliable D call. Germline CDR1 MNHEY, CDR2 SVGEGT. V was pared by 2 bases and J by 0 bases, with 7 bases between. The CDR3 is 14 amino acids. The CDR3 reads CASSYPGYQETQYF. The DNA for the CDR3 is TGTGCCAGCAGTTACCCCGGATACCAAGAGACCCAGTACTTC.

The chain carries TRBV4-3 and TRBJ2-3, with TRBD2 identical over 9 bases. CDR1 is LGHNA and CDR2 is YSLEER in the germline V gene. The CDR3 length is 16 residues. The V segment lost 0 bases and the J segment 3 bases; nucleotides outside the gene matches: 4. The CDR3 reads CASSQDLGLATDTQYF. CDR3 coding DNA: TGCGCCAGCAGCCAAGATCTCGGACTAGCGACAGATACGCAGTATTTT.

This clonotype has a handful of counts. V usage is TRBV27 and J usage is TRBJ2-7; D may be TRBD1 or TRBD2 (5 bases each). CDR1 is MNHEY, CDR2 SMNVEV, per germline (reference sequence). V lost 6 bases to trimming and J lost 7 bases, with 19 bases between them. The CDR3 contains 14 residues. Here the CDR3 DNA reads TGTGCCAGCAGCCCGGGGACCCGGAGTGAGGAGCAGTACTTC. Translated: CASSPGTRSEEQYF.

The CDR3 loop reads CASSLSFDRAEGNTIYF. For the CDR3, the DNA is TGCGCCAGCAGCCTCTCCTTCGACAGGGCCGAAGGAAACACCATATATTTT. The rearrangement joins TRBV4-3 to TRBJ1-3; 7 positions match TRBD1. Germline values: CDR1 LGHNA, CDR2 YSLEER. Germline trimming cut 4 bases from V and 4 bases from J; bases unmatched to any gene: 13. The CDR3 runs to 17 residues.

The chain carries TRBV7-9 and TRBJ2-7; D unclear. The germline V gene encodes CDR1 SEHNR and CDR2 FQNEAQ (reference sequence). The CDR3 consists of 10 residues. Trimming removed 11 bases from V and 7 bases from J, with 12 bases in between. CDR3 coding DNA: TGTGCCTCCGGCGGTGGGGAGCAGTACTTC. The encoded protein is CASGGGEQYF.

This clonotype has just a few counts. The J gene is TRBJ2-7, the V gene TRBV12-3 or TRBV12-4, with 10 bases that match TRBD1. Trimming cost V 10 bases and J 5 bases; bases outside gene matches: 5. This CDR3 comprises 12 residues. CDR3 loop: CATRTGGNEQYF. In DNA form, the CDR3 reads TGTGCCACCAGGACAGGGGGAAACGAGCAGTACTTC.

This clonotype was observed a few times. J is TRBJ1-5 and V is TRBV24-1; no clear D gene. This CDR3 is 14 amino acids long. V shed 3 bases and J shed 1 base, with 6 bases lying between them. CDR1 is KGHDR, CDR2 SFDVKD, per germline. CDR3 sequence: CATSDGASNQPQHF. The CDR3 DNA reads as TGTGCCACCAGTGATGGCGCGAGCAATCAGCCCCAGCATTTT.